Listed below are T cell receptor beta chains from one sample, sequenced in a study of T-cell reconstitution after alpha-beta-depleted transplantation in children. TCRdb independently ran MiXCR on the PCR reads; one entry per CDR3 protein. Of roughly 17,000 distinct CDR3 sequences listed, around 12% are singletons. This specimen consisted of PBMCs, mostly from graft donor cells, obtained 180 days after TCRalphabeta/CD19-depleted stem cell transplant. Receptor source: a boy under three years old who had a stem cell transplant for Wiskott-Aldrich syndrome, so the T cells may come from the graft donor. Each CDR3 is given with its conserved first and last residue. Each record gives: V gene, clone size, D gene, J gene, CDR3 protein, CDR3 DNA. D genes are given only for firm matches. Expanded clones get a size class; other rows say once, few or many, or leave the size out.

v_call: TRBV29-1
clone_size: .
d_call: .
j_call: TRBJ2-7
cdr3_aa: CSVESLDLGYEQYF
cdr3_nt: TGCAGCGTTGAATCCCTCGATCTCGGCTACGAGCAGTACTTC

v_call: TRBV5-1
clone_size: .
d_call: TRBD2
j_call: TRBJ2-3
cdr3_aa: CASSLSGGVETDTQYF
cdr3_nt: TGCGCCAGCAGCTTGTCGGGGGGAGTGGAGACAGATACGCAGTATTTT

v_call: TRBV5-1
clone_size: many
d_call: TRBD2
j_call: TRBJ2-7
cdr3_aa: CASSLGLAGAYEQYF
cdr3_nt: TGCGCCAGCAGCTTGGGACTAGCGGGAGCCTACGAGCAGTACTTC

v_call: TRBV2
clone_size: few
d_call: .
j_call: TRBJ1-2
cdr3_aa: CASSGPDTSYGYTF
cdr3_nt: TGTGCCAGCAGTGGCCCCGACACTAGCTATGGCTACACCTTC

v_call: TRBV19
clone_size: .
d_call: TRBD1
j_call: TRBJ2-1
cdr3_aa: CASSLYDRGRDEQFF
cdr3_nt: TGTGCCAGTAGTCTATACGACAGGGGGCGAGATGAGCAGTTCTTC

v_call: TRBV19
clone_size: few
d_call: .
j_call: TRBJ2-2
cdr3_aa: CASSIARGLDTGELFF
cdr3_nt: TGTGCCAGTAGTATAGCCCGTGGCCTAGACACCGGGGAGCTGTTTTTT

v_call: TRBV20-1
clone_size: many
d_call: .
j_call: TRBJ2-6
cdr3_aa: CSATTREQDSGANVLTF
cdr3_nt: TGCAGTGCTACTACCCGAGAACAGGACTCTGGGGCCAACGTCCTGACTTTC

v_call: TRBV10-1
clone_size: many
d_call: .
j_call: TRBJ2-3
cdr3_aa: CASSRGRTDTQYF
cdr3_nt: TGCGCCAGCTCCCGCGGTCGCACAGATACGCAGTATTTT

v_call: TRBV20-1
clone_size: many
d_call: .
j_call: TRBJ2-1
cdr3_aa: CSAIGGVNEQFF
cdr3_nt: TGCAGTGCTATAGGAGGGGTCAATGAGCAGTTCTTC

v_call: TRBV10-3
clone_size: many
d_call: .
j_call: TRBJ2-5
cdr3_aa: CAITWGRGQETQYF
cdr3_nt: TGTGCCATCACCTGGGGCAGGGGCCAAGAGACCCAGTACTTC

v_call: TRBV3-1
clone_size: many
d_call: .
j_call: TRBJ2-2
cdr3_aa: CASSQDHRKYGELFF
cdr3_nt: TGTGCCAGCAGCCAAGATCATCGGAAGTACGGGGAGCTGTTTTTT

v_call: TRBV10-2
clone_size: .
d_call: .
j_call: TRBJ2-7
cdr3_aa: CASSDPGTNTYEQYF
cdr3_nt: TGCGCCAGCAGTGATCCAGGGACGAATACCTACGAGCAGTACTTC

v_call: TRBV30
clone_size: few
d_call: .
j_call: TRBJ2-7
cdr3_aa: CAWSDFGRHEQYF
cdr3_nt: TGTGCCTGGAGTGATTTCGGGAGACACGAGCAGTACTTC

v_call: TRBV9
clone_size: .
d_call: TRBD1
j_call: TRBJ2-7
cdr3_aa: CASSPRDRDYEQYF
cdr3_nt: TGTGCCAGCAGCCCCCGGGACAGGGACTACGAGCAGTACTTC

v_call: TRBV11-2
clone_size: many
d_call: .
j_call: TRBJ2-1
cdr3_aa: CASSLSLAYNEQFF
cdr3_nt: TGTGCCAGCAGCTTAAGTCTAGCTTACAATGAGCAGTTCTTC

v_call: TRBV20-1
clone_size: .
d_call: .
j_call: TRBJ2-5
cdr3_aa: CSARDWVWKTQYF
cdr3_nt: TGCAGTGCTAGAGATTGGGTCTGGAAGACCCAGTACTTC

v_call: TRBV5-1
clone_size: many
d_call: TRBD1
j_call: TRBJ1-6
cdr3_aa: CASSLGQGNSPLHF
cdr3_nt: TGCGCCAGCAGCTTGGGACAGGGGAATTCACCCCTCCACTTT

v_call: TRBV18
clone_size: few
d_call: .
j_call: TRBJ2-7
cdr3_aa: CASSPSSPLSSYEQYF
cdr3_nt: TGTGCCAGCTCACCTAGCAGTCCCTTGAGCTCCTACGAGCAGTACTTC

v_call: TRBV28
clone_size: many
d_call: TRBD1
j_call: TRBJ2-7
cdr3_aa: CASLGTGTGSFEQYF
cdr3_nt: TGTGCCAGCCTAGGTACCGGGACAGGGAGCTTCGAGCAGTACTTC

v_call: TRBV5-1
clone_size: few
d_call: .
j_call: TRBJ1-1
cdr3_aa: CASSIAAIRTHTEAFF
cdr3_nt: TGCGCCAGCAGCATAGCAGCGATCCGGACCCACACTGAAGCTTTCTTT

v_call: TRBV28
clone_size: .
d_call: TRBD2
j_call: TRBJ2-2
cdr3_aa: CASSPPTSLFPGELFF
cdr3_nt: TGTGCCAGCAGTCCCCCGACTAGCTTGTTTCCCGGGGAGCTGTTTTTT

v_call: TRBV28
clone_size: many
d_call: .
j_call: TRBJ2-5
cdr3_aa: CATNIVGKTQYF
cdr3_nt: TGTGCCACCAACATTGTCGGGAAGACCCAGTACTTC

v_call: TRBV6-1
clone_size: .
d_call: TRBD1
j_call: TRBJ2-7
cdr3_aa: CVSTRGRQAYEQYF
cdr3_nt: TGTGTCAGCACCAGGGGGCGCCAAGCCTACGAGCAGTACTTC

v_call: TRBV5-1
clone_size: many
d_call: TRBD1
j_call: TRBJ2-1
cdr3_aa: CASSWTADRVYEQFF
cdr3_nt: TGCGCCAGCAGCTGGACTGCGGACAGGGTCTATGAGCAGTTCTTC

v_call: TRBV5-1
clone_size: many
d_call: .
j_call: TRBJ2-1
cdr3_aa: CASSLRDGAYNEQFF
cdr3_nt: TGCGCCAGCAGTCTCCGGGACGGAGCCTACAATGAGCAGTTCTTC

v_call: TRBV5-1
clone_size: many
d_call: TRBD1
j_call: TRBJ1-1
cdr3_aa: CASSLVQGAGGTEAFF
cdr3_nt: TGCGCCAGCAGCTTGGTACAGGGGGCAGGAGGGACTGAAGCTTTCTTT

v_call: TRBV5-1
clone_size: .
d_call: .
j_call: TRBJ2-4
cdr3_aa: CASSLEGTDKNIQYF
cdr3_nt: TGCGCCAGCAGCTTGGAAGGGACGGACAAAAACATTCAGTACTTC

v_call: TRBV11-2
clone_size: .
d_call: .
j_call: TRBJ2-1
cdr3_aa: CASSFDSGAYNEQFF
cdr3_nt: TGTGCCAGCAGCTTCGACTCAGGGGCCTACAATGAGCAGTTCTTC

v_call: TRBV5-5
clone_size: many
d_call: .
j_call: TRBJ2-7
cdr3_aa: CASSLVPAYEQYF
cdr3_nt: TGTGCCAGCAGCTTGGTACCGGCCTACGAGCAGTACTTC

v_call: TRBV20-1
clone_size: few
d_call: TRBD2
j_call: TRBJ2-1
cdr3_aa: CSASGVLAVYNEQFF
cdr3_nt: TGCAGTGCTAGTGGGGTCCTAGCGGTCTACAATGAGCAGTTCTTC

v_call: TRBV5-1
clone_size: .
d_call: .
j_call: TRBJ2-3
cdr3_aa: CASSLVRVEEDTQYF
cdr3_nt: TGCGCCAGCAGCTTGGTCCGGGTCGAGGAGGATACGCAGTATTTT

v_call: TRBV30
clone_size: many
d_call: .
j_call: TRBJ2-1
cdr3_aa: CAWSVRAGQFF
cdr3_nt: TGTGCCTGGAGTGTTCGGGCGGGGCAGTTCTTC

v_call: TRBV7-9
clone_size: .
d_call: TRBD2
j_call: TRBJ2-7
cdr3_aa: CASSSTSGAYEQYF
cdr3_nt: TGTGCCAGCAGCTCGACTAGCGGGGCCTACGAGCAGTACTTC

v_call: TRBV12-3/TRBV12-4
clone_size: .
d_call: .
j_call: TRBJ2-3
cdr3_aa: CASTGPYNTDTQYF
cdr3_nt: TGTGCCAGCACGGGGCCCTATAACACAGATACGCAGTATTTT

v_call: TRBV2
clone_size: .
d_call: .
j_call: TRBJ1-6
cdr3_aa: CASSEEYNSPLHF
cdr3_nt: TGTGCCAGCAGTGAGGAGTATAATTCACCCCTCCACTTT

v_call: TRBV4-2
clone_size: .
d_call: TRBD2
j_call: TRBJ2-1
cdr3_aa: CASSQDRGLAEDEQFF
cdr3_nt: TGTGCCAGCAGCCAAGATAGGGGACTAGCGGAGGATGAGCAGTTCTTC

v_call: TRBV4-1
clone_size: few
d_call: TRBD1
j_call: TRBJ2-2
cdr3_aa: CASSQDSDRGIFGELFF
cdr3_nt: TGCGCCAGCAGCCAAGATTCGGACAGGGGGATATTCGGGGAGCTGTTTTTT

v_call: TRBV25-1
clone_size: many
d_call: .
j_call: TRBJ1-6
cdr3_aa: CASSGYGGPTNSPLHF
cdr3_nt: TGTGCCAGCAGTGGGTACGGGGGACCAACCAATTCACCCCTCCACTTT

v_call: TRBV5-1
clone_size: few
d_call: .
j_call: TRBJ2-2
cdr3_aa: CASSLLVPNTGELFF
cdr3_nt: TGCGCCAGCAGCTTGCTAGTCCCGAACACCGGGGAGCTGTTTTTT

v_call: TRBV7-9
clone_size: few
d_call: .
j_call: TRBJ2-3
cdr3_aa: CASSLTRVASTDTQYF
cdr3_nt: TGTGCCAGCAGCCTAACACGGGTGGCTAGCACAGATACGCAGTATTTT

v_call: TRBV29-1
clone_size: many
d_call: .
j_call: TRBJ2-1
cdr3_aa: CSGEGHSYNEQFF
cdr3_nt: TGCAGCGGAGAAGGACACTCCTACAATGAGCAGTTCTTC

v_call: TRBV5-1
clone_size: many
d_call: TRBD1
j_call: TRBJ2-5
cdr3_aa: CASSSGTGEETQYF
cdr3_nt: TGCGCCAGCAGCTCAGGGACAGGGGAAGAGACCCAGTACTTC

v_call: TRBV28
clone_size: few
d_call: TRBD2
j_call: TRBJ2-7
cdr3_aa: CASSLWIAGEQYF
cdr3_nt: TGTGCCAGCAGTTTATGGATAGCGGGAGAGCAGTACTTC

v_call: TRBV20-1
clone_size: few
d_call: TRBD2
j_call: TRBJ2-5
cdr3_aa: CSAASGPQETQYF
cdr3_nt: TGCAGTGCCGCTAGCGGGCCTCAAGAGACCCAGTACTTC

v_call: TRBV18
clone_size: .
d_call: TRBD1
j_call: TRBJ2-7
cdr3_aa: CASSRTKGTGVKRYEQYF
cdr3_nt: TGTGCCAGCTCACGGACCAAAGGGACAGGGGTAAAGCGGTACGAGCAGTACTTC

v_call: TRBV5-6
clone_size: few
d_call: .
j_call: TRBJ1-5
cdr3_aa: CASSYTGRGNKPQHF
cdr3_nt: TGTGCCAGCAGCTACACTGGACGCGGTAATAAGCCCCAGCATTTT

v_call: TRBV18
clone_size: many
d_call: .
j_call: TRBJ1-1
cdr3_aa: CASSQQPFEAFF
cdr3_nt: TGTGCCAGCTCACAACAGCCCTTTGAAGCTTTCTTT